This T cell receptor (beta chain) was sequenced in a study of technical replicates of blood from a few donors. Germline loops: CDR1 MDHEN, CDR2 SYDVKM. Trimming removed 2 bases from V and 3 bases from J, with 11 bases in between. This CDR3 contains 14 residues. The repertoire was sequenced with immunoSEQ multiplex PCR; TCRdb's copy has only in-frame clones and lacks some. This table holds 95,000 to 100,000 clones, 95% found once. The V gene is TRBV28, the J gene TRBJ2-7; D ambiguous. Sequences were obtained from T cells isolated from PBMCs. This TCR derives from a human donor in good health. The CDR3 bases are TGTGCCAGCAGTTTACCTCATCCGGGCTACGAGCAGTACTTC. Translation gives CASSLPHPGYEQYF.